Below are 24 T cell receptor beta chains sequenced from a single sample in a study of blood T cells in healthy people across ages. Next came a second PCR, run for roughly 7 to 12 cycles, which used a sample-barcoded 5' primer along with a J-beta primer mix. TCRdb passed the 5' RACE reads through MiXCR, listing each CDR3 protein once. The sample holds 700,000 to 950,000 distinct CDR3 sequences, more than 40% seen once. The sequenced sample consisted of blood. All receptors come from a woman aged 55-69 years in good health.

This clonotype occurred a few times. CDR3: CSASGTRGETQYF. The CDR3 DNA reads as TGCAGTGCTAGCGGTACCAGGGGGGAGACCCAGTACTTC. This chain uses TRBV20-1 with TRBJ2-5; 7 bases fit TRBD1. CDR1 is DFQATT, CDR2 SNEGSKA, per germline (reference sequence). This CDR3 contains 13 residues. After removal of 3 bases from V and 5 bases from J, the junction contained 6 bases not matched to a gene.

This clonotype was counted between two and nine times. This rearrangement joins TRBV20-1 to TRBJ2-5, with D tentatively TRBD2 (5 bases). Germline-derived CDR1 and CDR2 are DFQATT and SNEGSKA (reference sequence). The CDR3 runs 13 residues. V lost 0 bases, J lost 5 bases, and 10 bases lay in between. CDR3 DNA sequence: TGCAGTGCTAGAGACGAGGGTCCGGAGACCCAGTACTTC. This gives the protein CSARDEGPETQYF.

The V and J genes are TRBV12-3 or TRBV12-4 and TRBJ1-2, with TRBD1 matching 7 bases. Trimming took 7 bases from V and 4 from J; bases not matched to a gene: 6. CDR3 length: 13 amino acids. CDR3 nucleotide sequence: TGTGCCAGCACAATCACAGGGGCCTATGGCTACACCTTC. Translated, it gives CASTITGAYGYTF.

This clonotype occurred a few times. The gene calls are TRBV3-1 and TRBJ2-7, with 7 bases identical to TRBD1. This CDR3 is built from 13 residues. V shed 4 bases and J 5 bases; nucleotides not matched to a gene: 5. Germline CDR1 reads LGHDT; CDR2 reads YNNKEL (reference sequence). CDR3 protein: CASSRDDRDEQYF. DNA for the CDR3: TGTGCCAGCAGCCGTGACGACAGGGACGAGCAGTACTTC.

This sequence joins TRBV6-6 and TRBJ1-1; D perhaps matches TRBD1 (6 bases). Germline V gene sequence: CDR1 MNHNY, CDR2 SVGAGI (reference sequence). The CDR3 has 15 amino acids. The germline V and J ends were trimmed by 5 bases and 3 bases, with 16 bases remaining between them. Here the CDR3 DNA reads TGTGCCAGCAGTCAAGGACAGCTGGCGCACACTGAAGCTTTCTTT. Protein sequence: CASSQGQLAHTEAFF.

The chain's CDR3 is CASSVDGEADTQYF. The CDR3 nucleotides are TGTGCCAGCAGCGTAGACGGGGAGGCAGATACGCAGTATTTT. The gene calls are TRBV9 and TRBJ2-3; D may be TRBD2 (6 bases). Germline lookup yields CDR1 SGDLS and CDR2 YYNGEE. The V end was cut by 0 bases, the J end by 4 bases, with 9 bases between. The CDR3 consists of 14 residues. Together with reference TRBV9 and TRBJ2-3, the CDR3 gives the full variable domain: DSGVTQTPKHLITATGQRVTLRCSPRSGDLSVYWYQQSLDQGLQFLIQYYNGEERAKGNILERFSAQQFPDLHSELNLSSLELGDSALYFCASSVDGEADTQYFGPGTRLTVL.

This clonotype showed up just a few times. The chain recombines TRBV7-2 with TRBJ2-6; D may be TRBD2 (6 bases). The CDR3 is 15 residues long. Trimming left V 6 bases short and J 2 bases short, with 11 bases between. Germline CDR1 SGHTA, CDR2 FQGNSA. CDR3 DNA sequence: TGTGCCAGCAGGGCGGGATTCGCTGGGGCCAACGTCCTGACTTTC. This translates into CASRAGFAGANVLTF.

The chain is built from TRBV5-1 and TRBJ2-7; 8 nucleotides align to TRBD2. The J call may be in error: the DNA end matches TRBJ2-4 better. CDR1 is SGHRS, CDR2 YFSETQ, per germline. The CDR3 has 16 residues. In DNA, the CDR3 is TGCGCCAGCAGCTTGCTCCTAGCGGGCAACACCAACATTCAGTACTTC. Its protein product is CASSLLLAGNTNIQYF.

Written as DNA, the CDR3 is TGTGCCAGCAGTTATGGGCATAATTCACCCCTCCACTTT. This sequence encodes CASSYGHNSPLHF. J is TRBJ1-6 and V is TRBV6-5; D is unclear. The germline V and J ends were trimmed by 3 bases and 5 bases, with 5 bases remaining between them. The CDR3 runs to 13 residues. Germline V gene lookup returns CDR1 MNHEY and CDR2 SVGAGI.

The chain recombines TRBV7-3 with TRBJ2-1; 7 bases align to TRBD2. The J segment lost 6 bases and the V segment lost 1 base, leaving 6 bases of the junction unmatched. The CDR3 consists of 15 residues. Germline-derived CDR1 and CDR2 are SGHTA and FQGTGA. The CDR3 is CASSLKAGSGNEQFF. CDR3 nucleotide sequence: TGTGCCAGCAGCTTAAAAGCGGGATCAGGCAATGAGCAGTTCTTC.

J is TRBJ2-1 and V is TRBV11-1; 9 nucleotides line up with TRBD2. The V segment lost 5 bases and the J segment 6 bases; nucleotides outside the gene matches: 14. This CDR3 contains 17 residues. Per the germline V gene, CDR1 is SGHAT and CDR2 is FQDESV (reference sequence). CDR3 in amino acids: CASSPGLSSGTANEQFF. Here the CDR3 DNA reads TGTGCCAGCAGCCCCGGCCTTTCTAGCGGGACCGCCAATGAGCAGTTCTTC.

V usage is TRBV9 and J usage is TRBJ2-5; maybe TRBD2 (6 bases). The germline gives CDR1 SGDLS, CDR2 YYNGEE. The ends were cut back, 2 bases at V and 11 bases at J, with 22 bases in the middle. The CDR3 totals 15 residues. DNA of the CDR3: TGTGCCAGCAGCGTGGCTCAGGGTTCCGGGGGTGAGCAGTACTTC. Translating it yields CASSVAQGSGGEQYF.

The chain has TRBV10-2 and TRBJ2-7; D is undetermined. The germline gives CDR1 WSHSY, CDR2 SAAADI. The CDR3 runs 13 residues. V lost 6 bases, J lost 3 bases, and 12 bases lay in between. CDR3 sequence: CASRGMDHYEQYF. DNA for the CDR3: TGCGCCAGCAGGGGGATGGACCACTACGAGCAGTACTTC.

This clonotype was seen only a few times. V usage is TRBV20-1 and J usage is TRBJ2-1; the match to TRBD2 covers 13 bases. Germline CDR1 DFQATT, CDR2 SNEGSKA (reference sequence). V lost 2 bases to trimming and J lost 5 bases; unmatched junction nucleotides: 3. The CDR3 spans 15 residues. The CDR3 is CSARPTSGRNNEQFF. CDR3 nucleotides: TGCAGTGCTAGACCGACTAGCGGGAGGAACAATGAGCAGTTCTTC.

The chain has TRBV5-1 and TRBJ1-1; D is perhaps TRBD1 (6 bases). V was clipped by 3 bases and J by 7 bases, with 13 bases between them. The CDR3 length is 13 residues. Germline loops: CDR1 SGHRS, CDR2 YFSETQ. The CDR3 spells CASSSPRQDEAFF. As DNA, the CDR3 is TGCGCCAGCAGCTCCCCTAGACAGGATGAAGCTTTCTTT.

This clonotype was seen many times. V gene TRBV4-2 combines with J gene TRBJ2-1, with 11 bases lining up with TRBD2. The trim removed 0 bases at V and 4 bases at J, leaving 8 bases unmatched. CDR3 length: 18 amino acids. From germline, CDR1 is LGHNA and CDR2 YNFKEQ. DNA for the CDR3: TGTGCCAGCAGCCAAGATCAACTAGCGGGAGTACGGTACAATGAGCAGTTCTTC. Translation: CASSQDQLAGVRYNEQFF.

This clonotype was picked up a small number of times. This chain links TRBV28 with TRBJ2-7; 10 positions agree with TRBD2. The CDR3 totals 14 residues. The V gene end was trimmed by 7 bases and the J gene end by 4 bases; junction bases not matched to a gene: 7. CDR1 is MDHEN and CDR2 is SYDVKM in the germline V gene. The CDR3 nucleotides are TGTGCCAGCACCTCTAGCGGGGGCTCTTACGAGCAGTACTTC. It yields the protein CASTSSGGSYEQYF.

This clonotype was seen many times. The chain joins TRBV15 to TRBJ2-1, with D maybe TRBD2 (6 bases). The CDR3 contains 15 residues. Germline-derived CDR1 and CDR2 are LNHNV and YYDKDF (reference sequence). V lost 1 base, J lost 1 base, and 8 bases lay in between. The CDR3 bases are TGTGCCACCAGCAGAGCCCGGGGGTCCTACAATGAGCAGTTCTTC. This translates into CATSRARGSYNEQFF.

This clonotype was counted only a few times. V is TRBV27 and J is TRBJ1-2; D not resolved. CDR1 is MNHEY and CDR2 is SMNVEV in the germline V gene (reference sequence). This CDR3 region has 13 residues. V was cut by 5 bases and J by 8 bases, with 15 bases left in between. The CDR3 DNA reads as TGTGCCAGCAGTCTCAGAGCCCGCTACGGCTACACCTTC. Translating gives CASSLRARYGYTF.

The genes are TRBV9 and TRBJ2-5, with TRBD1 matching 8 bases. The CDR3 consists of 14 residues. V lost 5 bases, J lost 1 base, and 4 bases stayed unmatched. CDR1 is SGDLS and CDR2 is YYNGEE in the germline V gene. CDR3 sequence reads: CASRGQGLQETQYF. The CDR3 DNA is TGTGCCAGCAGAGGACAGGGCCTCCAAGAGACCCAGTACTTC.

V and J are TRBV4-2 and TRBJ2-3; D call uncertain. Germline V lookup: CDR1 LGHNA, CDR2 YNFKEQ. The germline V and J ends were trimmed by 0 bases and 6 bases, with 13 bases remaining between them. There are 15 residues in the CDR3. The chain's CDR3 is CASSQESALEDTQYF. In nucleotides, the CDR3 is TGTGCCAGCAGCCAAGAGTCGGCCTTGGAGGATACGCAGTATTTT.

This clonotype was counted only a few times. CDR3 residues: CASSAPGLAGVRGGEQFF. DNA for the CDR3: TGTGCCAGCAGCGCGCCCGGACTAGCGGGAGTACGAGGGGGTGAGCAGTTCTTC. This chain connects TRBV9 to TRBJ2-1; TRBD2 matches 13 bases. Germline V gene data show CDR1 as SGDLS and CDR2 as YYNGEE. V was clipped by 3 bases and J by 9 bases; unmatched bases: 15. The CDR3 has 18 residues.

The chain joins TRBV19 to TRBJ2-3; 8 positions match TRBD2. J was trimmed by 0 bases and V by 5 bases; bases with no gene match: 4. Germline V lookup: CDR1 LNHDA, CDR2 SQIVND (reference sequence). The CDR3 totals 15 residues. The CDR3 region is CASSVRLASTDTQYF. For the CDR3, the DNA is TGTGCCAGTAGTGTGAGACTAGCGAGCACAGATACGCAGTATTTT. Full variable domain (missing parts from reference TRBV19 and TRBJ2-3): DGGITQSPKYLFRKEGQNVTLSCEQNLNHDAMYWYRQDPGQGLRLIYYSQIVNDFQKGDIAEGYSVSREKKESFPLTVTSAQKNPTAFYLCASSVRLASTDTQYFGPGTRLTVL.

The V and J genes are TRBV6-6 and TRBJ2-3; TRBD2 agrees at 10 bases. The CDR3 consists of 16 residues. V dropped 6 bases and J dropped 4; count of bases not matched to a gene: 10. Per the germline V gene, CDR1 is MNHNY and CDR2 is SVGAGI (reference sequence). This CDR3 is CASSRALAGGSDTQYF. The CDR3 nucleotides are TGTGCCAGCAGCCGCGCCTTAGCGGGAGGATCAGATACGCAGTATTTT.